One sample yielded the 6 T cell receptor beta chains listed below, sequenced in a study of blood T cell repertoires in COVID-19. Using immunoSEQ multiplex PCR, the repertoire was profiled, and TCRdb retains in-frame clones only, with some absent. In the table there are some 100,000 clones, 90% to 95% of which are singletons. The sequenced sample was peripheral blood. The receptor source for this set is a man between 60 and 75 years old with acute or convalescent COVID-19.

The V and J genes are TRBV19 and TRBJ1-6; 10 bases agree with TRBD1. The CDR3 is made up of 14 amino acids. Germline values: CDR1 LNHDA, CDR2 SQIVND (reference sequence). V lost 3 bases to trimming and J lost 9 bases; unmatched junction nucleotides: 2. The CDR3 sequence: CASSMGTGVSPLHF. CDR3 coding DNA: TGTGCCAGTAGTATGGGGACAGGGGTTTCACCCCTCCACTTT.

This chain joins TRBV30 and TRBJ2-7, with a tentative D call TRBD2 (6 bases). The CDR3 is 12 residues long. Trimming took off 4 bases at V and 11 bases at J, with 18 bases between the two ends. Per the germline V gene, CDR1 is GTSNPN and CDR2 is SVGIG (reference sequence). CDR3 nucleotides: TGTGCCTGGAATCGGAGGGACCGTCGTGAGTACGTC. Protein sequence: CAWNRRDRREYV.

The chain carries TRBV5-1 and TRBJ2-2; TRBD1 is a possible D gene (6 bases). The CDR3 spans 15 residues. Trimming took off 4 bases at V and 5 bases at J, with 15 bases between the two ends. Germline V gives CDR1 SGHRS, CDR2 YFSETQ. CDR3 in amino acids: CASSRWTDRTGELFF. Here the CDR3 DNA reads TGCGCCAGCAGCCGCTGGACAGACCGGACCGGGGAGCTGTTTTTT.

The rearrangement uses TRBV19 and TRBJ2-1; no reliable D call. The CDR3 is 13 amino acids. Germline loops: CDR1 LNHDA, CDR2 SQIVND (reference sequence). Trimming left V 7 bases short and J 6 bases short, with 13 bases between. CDR3 in DNA: TGTGCCAGTAACCCCCCCGAGAGCAATGAGCAGTTCTTC. Encoded protein: CASNPPESNEQFF.

This sequence joins TRBV19 and TRBJ1-4; 7 bases match TRBD1. CDR3 length equals 15 residues. Trimming at V came to 5 bases and at J to 3 bases, leaving 6 bases not matched to a gene. Looked up from germline, CDR1 is LNHDA and CDR2 is SQIVND (reference sequence). The CDR3 DNA reads as TGTGCCAGTAGTCTCCGACAGGGAGCTAATGAAAAACTGTTTTTT. Amino acids: CASSLRQGANEKLFF.

This chain connects TRBV19 to TRBJ2-7, with a possible D match to TRBD1 (6 bases). The CDR3 is made up of 15 amino acids. Trimming cost V 7 bases and J 3 bases, with 19 bases left between them. Germline CDR1 is LNHDA and CDR2 is SQIVND (reference sequence). CDR3 protein: CASTLRQARYYEQYV. CDR3 sequence (DNA): TGTGCCAGTACCTTAAGACAGGCCCGTTACTACGAGCAGTACGTC.